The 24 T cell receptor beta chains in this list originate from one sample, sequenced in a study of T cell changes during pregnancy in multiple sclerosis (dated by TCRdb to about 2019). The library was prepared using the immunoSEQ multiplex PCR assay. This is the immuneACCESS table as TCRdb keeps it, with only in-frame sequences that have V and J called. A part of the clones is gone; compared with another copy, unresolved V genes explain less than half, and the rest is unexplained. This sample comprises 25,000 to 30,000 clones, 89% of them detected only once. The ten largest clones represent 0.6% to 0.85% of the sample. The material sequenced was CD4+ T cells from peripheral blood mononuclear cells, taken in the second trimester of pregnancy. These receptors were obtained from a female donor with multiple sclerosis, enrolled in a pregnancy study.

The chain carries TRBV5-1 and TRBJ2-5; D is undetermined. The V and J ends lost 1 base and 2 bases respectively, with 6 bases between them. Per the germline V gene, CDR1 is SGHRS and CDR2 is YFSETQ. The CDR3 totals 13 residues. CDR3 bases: TGCGCCAGCAGCTTGCTAATACAAGAGACCCAGTACTTC. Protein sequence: CASSLLIQETQYF.

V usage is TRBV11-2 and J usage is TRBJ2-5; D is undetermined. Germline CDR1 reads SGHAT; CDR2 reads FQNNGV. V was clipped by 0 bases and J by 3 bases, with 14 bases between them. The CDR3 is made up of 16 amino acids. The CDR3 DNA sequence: TGTGCCAGCAGCTTAGATTATCGGGTTAGTGAAGAGACCCAGTACTTC. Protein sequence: CASSLDYRVSEETQYF.

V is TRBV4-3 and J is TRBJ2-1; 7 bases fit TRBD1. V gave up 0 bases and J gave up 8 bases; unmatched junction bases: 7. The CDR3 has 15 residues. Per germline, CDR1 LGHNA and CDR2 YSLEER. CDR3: CASSQERGRMDEQFF. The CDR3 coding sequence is TGCGCCAGCAGCCAAGAGAGGGGGCGCATGGATGAGCAGTTCTTC.

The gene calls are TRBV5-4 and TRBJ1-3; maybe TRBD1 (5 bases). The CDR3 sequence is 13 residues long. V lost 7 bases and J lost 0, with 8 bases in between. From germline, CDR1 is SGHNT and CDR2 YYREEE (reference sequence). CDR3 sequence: CASGAVSGNTIYF. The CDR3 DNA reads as TGTGCCAGCGGGGCCGTCTCTGGAAACACCATATATTTT.

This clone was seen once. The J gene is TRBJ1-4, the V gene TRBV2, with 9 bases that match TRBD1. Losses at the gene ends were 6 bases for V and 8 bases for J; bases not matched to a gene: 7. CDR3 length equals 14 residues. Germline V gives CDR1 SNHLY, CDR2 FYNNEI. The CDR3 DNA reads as TGTGCCAGCAGAATACAGGGGGCAGTCGAAAAACTGTTTTTT. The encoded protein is CASRIQGAVEKLFF.

The CDR3 bases are TGTGCCAGTAGTAGAGGACTAGCTTTGTTTGATGAGCAGTTCTTC. Its translation is CASSRGLALFDEQFF. V and J are TRBV19 and TRBJ2-1, with TRBD2 identical over 8 bases. CDR1 is LNHDA, CDR2 SQIVND, per germline (reference sequence). V was clipped by 4 bases and J by 8 bases; unmatched bases: 10. The CDR3 length is 15 residues. Based on the CDR3 plus reference TRBV19 and TRBJ2-1, the full variable domain is DGGITQSPKYLFRKEGQNVTLSCEQNLNHDAMYWYRQDPGQGLRLIYYSQIVNDFQKGDIAEGYSVSREKKESFPLTVTSAQKNPTAFYLCASSRGLALFDEQFFGPGTRLTVL.

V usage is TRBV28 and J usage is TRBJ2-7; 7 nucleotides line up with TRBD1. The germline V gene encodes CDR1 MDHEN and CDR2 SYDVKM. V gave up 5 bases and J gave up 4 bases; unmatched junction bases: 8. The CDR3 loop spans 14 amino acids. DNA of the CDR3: TGTGCCAGCAGTCTGGGACAGTACGGGTACGAGCAGTACTTC. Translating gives CASSLGQYGYEQYF.

The DNA of the CDR3 is TGTGCCAGCAGCCCGCACCGGACAGGTTGGGGCTATGGCTACACCTTC. This translates into CASSPHRTGWGYGYTF. The chain employs TRBV21-1 and TRBJ1-2; TRBD1, the D gene given by the table, was not confirmed from the DNA. TRBV21-1 is a listed pseudogene. The CDR3 is 16 amino acids.

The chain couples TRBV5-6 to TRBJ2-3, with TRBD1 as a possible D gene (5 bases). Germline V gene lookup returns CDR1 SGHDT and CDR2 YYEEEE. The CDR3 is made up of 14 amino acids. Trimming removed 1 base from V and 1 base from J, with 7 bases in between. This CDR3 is CASSLIRGTDTQYF. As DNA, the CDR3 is TGTGCCAGCAGCTTGATCAGGGGCACAGATACGCAGTATTTT.

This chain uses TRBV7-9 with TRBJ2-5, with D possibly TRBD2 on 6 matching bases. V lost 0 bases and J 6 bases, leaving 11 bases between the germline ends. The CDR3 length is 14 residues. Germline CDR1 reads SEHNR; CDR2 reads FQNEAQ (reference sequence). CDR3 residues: CASSLAIAVQTQYF. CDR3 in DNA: TGTGCCAGCAGCTTAGCGATAGCGGTGCAGACCCAGTACTTC.

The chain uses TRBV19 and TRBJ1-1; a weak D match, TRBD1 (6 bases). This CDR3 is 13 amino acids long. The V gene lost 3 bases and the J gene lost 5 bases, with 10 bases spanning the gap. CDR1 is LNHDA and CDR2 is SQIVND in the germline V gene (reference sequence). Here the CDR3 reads CASSMYRGTEAFF. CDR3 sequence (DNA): TGTGCCAGTAGTATGTATAGGGGGACTGAAGCTTTCTTT.

The CDR3 DNA follows: TGCGCCAGCAGCACCGGGACAGAGGGTGGCGAGCAGTACTTC. Encoded protein: CASSTGTEGGEQYF. This chain links TRBV5-1 with TRBJ2-7, with TRBD1 matching 7 bases. The germline V gene encodes CDR1 SGHRS and CDR2 YFSETQ. The CDR3 is 14 residues long. The junction had 10 bases not matched to a gene; V was cut back by 4 bases and J by 6 bases.

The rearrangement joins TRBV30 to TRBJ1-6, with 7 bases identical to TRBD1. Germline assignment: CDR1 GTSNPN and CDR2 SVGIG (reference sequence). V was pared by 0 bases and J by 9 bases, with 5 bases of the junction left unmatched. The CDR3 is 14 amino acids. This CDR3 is CAWSVAGGGSPLHF. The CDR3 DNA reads TGTGCCTGGAGTGTAGCAGGGGGTGGTTCACCCCTCCACTTT.

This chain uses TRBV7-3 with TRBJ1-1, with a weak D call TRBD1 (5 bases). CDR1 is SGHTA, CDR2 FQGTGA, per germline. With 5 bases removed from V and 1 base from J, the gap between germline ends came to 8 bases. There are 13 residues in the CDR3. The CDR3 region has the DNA TGTGCCAGCAGCGGACAAGAGAACACTGAAGCTTTCTTT. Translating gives CASSGQENTEAFF.

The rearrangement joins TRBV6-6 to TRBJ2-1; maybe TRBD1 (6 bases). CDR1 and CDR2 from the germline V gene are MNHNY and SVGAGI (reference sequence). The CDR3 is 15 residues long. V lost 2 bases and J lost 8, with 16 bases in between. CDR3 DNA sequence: TGTGCCAGCAGTTACCCCGCGGCAGGGGCCCATGAGCAGTTCTTC. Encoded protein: CASSYPAAGAHEQFF.

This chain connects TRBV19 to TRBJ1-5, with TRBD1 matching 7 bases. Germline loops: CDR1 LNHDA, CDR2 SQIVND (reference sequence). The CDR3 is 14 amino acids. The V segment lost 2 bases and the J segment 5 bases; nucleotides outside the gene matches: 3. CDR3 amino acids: CASSIRGRDQPQHF. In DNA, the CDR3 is TGTGCCAGTAGTATAAGGGGGCGCGATCAGCCCCAGCATTTT.

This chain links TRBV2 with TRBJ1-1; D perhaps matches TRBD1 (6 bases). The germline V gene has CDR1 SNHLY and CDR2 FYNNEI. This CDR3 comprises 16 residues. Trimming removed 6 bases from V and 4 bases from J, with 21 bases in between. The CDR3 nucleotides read TGTGCCAGCAGCCCCATGCGGCGGACAGTGGGCACTGAAGCTTTCTTT. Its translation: CASSPMRRTVGTEAFF. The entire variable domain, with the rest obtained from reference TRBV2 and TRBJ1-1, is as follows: EPEVTQTPSHQVTQMGQEVILRCVPISNHLYFYWYRQILGQKVEFLVSFYNNEISEKSEIFDDQFSVERPDGSNFTLKIRSTKLEDSAMYFCASSPMRRTVGTEAFFGQGTRLTVV.

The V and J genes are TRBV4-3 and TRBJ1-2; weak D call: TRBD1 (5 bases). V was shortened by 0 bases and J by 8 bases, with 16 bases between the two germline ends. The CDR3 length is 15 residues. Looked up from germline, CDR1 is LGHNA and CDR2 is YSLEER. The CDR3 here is CASSQDPGQGRGYTF. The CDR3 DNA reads TGCGCCAGCAGCCAAGATCCCGGGCAGGGCAGGGGCTACACCTTC.

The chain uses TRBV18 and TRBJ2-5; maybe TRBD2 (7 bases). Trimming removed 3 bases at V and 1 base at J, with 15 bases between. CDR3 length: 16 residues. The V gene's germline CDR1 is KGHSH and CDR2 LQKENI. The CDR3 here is CASSPRYGGPQETQYF. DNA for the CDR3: TGTGCCAGCTCACCCCGGTACGGGGGGCCCCAAGAGACCCAGTACTTC.

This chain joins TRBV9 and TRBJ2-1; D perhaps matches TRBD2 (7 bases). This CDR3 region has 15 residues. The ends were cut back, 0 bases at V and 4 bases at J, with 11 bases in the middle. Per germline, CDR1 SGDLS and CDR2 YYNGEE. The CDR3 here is CASSVGRGAYNEQFF. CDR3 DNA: TGTGCCAGCAGCGTAGGTCGGGGGGCTTACAATGAGCAGTTCTTC.

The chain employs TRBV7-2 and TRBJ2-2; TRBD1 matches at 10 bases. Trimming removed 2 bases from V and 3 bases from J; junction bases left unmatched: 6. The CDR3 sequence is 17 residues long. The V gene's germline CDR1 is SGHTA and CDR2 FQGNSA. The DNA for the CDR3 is TGTGCCAGCAGCTTATTCGGCGGACAGGGGGACACCGGGGAGCTGTTTTTT. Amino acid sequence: CASSLFGGQGDTGELFF.

CDR3 amino acids: CASSWGSGGSAISTDTQYF. CDR3 bases: TGCGCCAGCAGCTGGGGATCAGGAGGTTCTGCAATCAGCACAGATACGCAGTATTTT. The chain is built from TRBV5-1 and TRBJ2-3; weak D call: TRBD2 (5 bases). This CDR3 contains 19 residues. V dropped 3 bases and J dropped 0 bases, with 23 bases sitting between them. The germline CDR1 and CDR2 sequences are SGHRS and YFSETQ.

CDR3 nucleotides: TGTGCCAGCAGCGACAGGGACGAGCAGTACTTC. As protein: CASSDRDEQYF. The chain couples TRBV7-2 to TRBJ2-7; 7 bases line up with TRBD1. This CDR3 is built from 11 residues. V dropped 5 bases and J dropped 5; count of bases not matched to a gene: 0. Germline V CDR1 and CDR2: SGHTA, FQGNSA. Based on the CDR3 plus reference TRBV7-2 and TRBJ2-7, the full variable domain is GAGVSQSPSNKVTEKGKDVELRCDPISGHTALYWYRQSLGQGLEFLIYFQGNSAPDKSGLPSDRFSAERTGGSVSTLTIQRTQQEDSAVYLCASSDRDEQYFGPGTRLTVT.

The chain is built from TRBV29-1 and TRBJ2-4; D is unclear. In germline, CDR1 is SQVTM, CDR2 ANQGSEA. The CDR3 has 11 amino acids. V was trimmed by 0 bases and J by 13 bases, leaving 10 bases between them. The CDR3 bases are TGCAGCGTTGAAGATCCGCCGGTCCAGTACTTC. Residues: CSVEDPPVQYF.